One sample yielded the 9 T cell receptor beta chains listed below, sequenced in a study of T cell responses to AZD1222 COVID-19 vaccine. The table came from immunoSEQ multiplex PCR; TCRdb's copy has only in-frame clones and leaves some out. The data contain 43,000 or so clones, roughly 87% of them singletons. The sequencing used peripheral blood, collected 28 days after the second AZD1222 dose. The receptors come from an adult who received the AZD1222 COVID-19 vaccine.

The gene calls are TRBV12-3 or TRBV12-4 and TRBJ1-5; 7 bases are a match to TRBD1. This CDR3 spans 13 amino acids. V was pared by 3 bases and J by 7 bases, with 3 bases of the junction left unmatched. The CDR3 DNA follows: TGTGCCAGCAGTTTCACAGGGGACCAGCCCCAGCATTTT. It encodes CASSFTGDQPQHF.

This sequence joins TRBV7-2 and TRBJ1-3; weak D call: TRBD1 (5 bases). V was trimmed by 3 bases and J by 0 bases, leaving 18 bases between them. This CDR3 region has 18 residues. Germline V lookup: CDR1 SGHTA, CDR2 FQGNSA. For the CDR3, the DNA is TGTGCCAGCAGCTTGGGCGTTCAGGGTCGGGCCTCTGGAAACACCATATATTTT. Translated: CASSLGVQGRASGNTIYF. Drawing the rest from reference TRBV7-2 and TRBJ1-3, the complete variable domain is GAGVSQSPSNKVTEKGKDVELRCDPISGHTALYWYRQSLGQGLEFLIYFQGNSAPDKSGLPSDRFSAERTGGSVSTLTIQRTQQEDSAVYLCASSLGVQGRASGNTIYFGEGSWLTVV.

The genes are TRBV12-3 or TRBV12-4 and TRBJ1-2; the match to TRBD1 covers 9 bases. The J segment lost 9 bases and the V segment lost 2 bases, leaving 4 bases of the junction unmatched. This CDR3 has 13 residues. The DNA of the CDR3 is TGTGCCAGCAGTTTAACGGGACAGGGTAGCTACACCTTC. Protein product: CASSLTGQGSYTF.

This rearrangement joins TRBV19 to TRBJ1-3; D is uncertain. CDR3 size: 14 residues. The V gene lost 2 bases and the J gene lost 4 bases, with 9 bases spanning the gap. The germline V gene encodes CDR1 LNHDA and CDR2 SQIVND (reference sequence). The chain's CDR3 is CASSIPGSGNTIYF. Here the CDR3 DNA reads TGTGCCAGTAGTATACCAGGTTCAGGAAACACCATATATTTT.

CDR3 sequence: CASRRGRQHSNQPQHF. The CDR3 DNA follows: TGTGCCAGCAGGAGGGGGCGACAGCATAGCAATCAGCCCCAGCATTTT. The chain uses TRBV19 and TRBJ1-5; 7 bases match TRBD1. The trim removed 9 bases at V and 0 bases at J, leaving 11 bases unmatched. The germline V gene has CDR1 LNHDA and CDR2 SQIVND (reference sequence). The CDR3 sequence is 16 residues long.

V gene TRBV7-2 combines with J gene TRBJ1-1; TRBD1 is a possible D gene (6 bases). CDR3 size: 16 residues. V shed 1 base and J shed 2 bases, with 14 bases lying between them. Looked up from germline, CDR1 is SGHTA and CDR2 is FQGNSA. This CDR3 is CASSLVIWGRNTEAFF. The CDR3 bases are TGTGCCAGCAGCTTAGTCATATGGGGGCGAAACACTGAAGCTTTCTTT.

Written as DNA, the CDR3 is TGTGCCAGCAGTCCAACAACTTATGGCTACACCTTC. Translated, it gives CASSPTTYGYTF. The rearrangement links TRBV12-3 or TRBV12-4 to TRBJ1-2; D not certain. V was pared by 5 bases and J by 5 bases, with 9 bases between. This CDR3 contains 12 residues.

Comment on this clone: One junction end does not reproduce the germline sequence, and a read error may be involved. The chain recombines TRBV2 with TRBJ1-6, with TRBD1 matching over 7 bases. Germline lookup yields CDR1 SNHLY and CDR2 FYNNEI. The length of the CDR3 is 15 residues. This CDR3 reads CASGDQGAYNSPLHF. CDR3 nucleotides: TGTGCCAGCGGTGACCAGGGGGCCTATAATTCACCCCTCCACTTT.

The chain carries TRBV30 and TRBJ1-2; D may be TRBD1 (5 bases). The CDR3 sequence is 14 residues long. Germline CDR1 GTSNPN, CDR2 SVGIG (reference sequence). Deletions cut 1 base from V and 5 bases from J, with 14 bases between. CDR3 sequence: CAWSGLGGEYGYTF. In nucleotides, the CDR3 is TGTGCCTGGAGTGGCTTGGGGGGGGAGTATGGCTACACCTTC.